Shown below are 19 T cell receptor beta chains from a single sample sequenced in a study of shared T cell receptors in the human thymus. Some clones are missing from TCRdb's copy, which holds only in-frame ones; the method was immunoSEQ multiplex PCR. The sample has 540,000 or so clones, approximately 80% seen once. The same specimen was also included in a second study, on human thymus T cells.

Material for sequencing was thymocytes. The receptors were gathered from a boy under three years old with a congenital heart defect.

The rearrangement links TRBV9 to TRBJ1-1; 12 nucleotides match TRBD1. Germline values: CDR1 SGDLS, CDR2 YYNGEE. This CDR3 contains 19 residues. V lost 0 bases to trimming and J lost 1 base; unmatched junction nucleotides: 10. CDR3 bases: TGTGCCAGCAGCGTAGGGGACAGGGGGCCTAGGGGGAAGAACACTGAAGCTTTCTTT. It translates to CASSVGDRGPRGKNTEAFF.

J is TRBJ2-5 and V is TRBV5-6; TRBD1 aligns across 9 bases. The DNA end lines up better with TRBJ2-7; the J call may be wrong. Germline-derived CDR1 and CDR2 are SGHDT and YYEEEE. CDR3 length: 17 amino acids. This CDR3 is CASSFGTGPFPSYEQYF. CDR3 bases: TGTGCCAGCAGCTTCGGGACAGGGCCTTTCCCGTCCTACGAGCAGTACTTC.

This chain connects TRBV9 to TRBJ2-2; D possibly corresponds to TRBD2 (5 bases). V was clipped by 2 bases and J by 7 bases, with 15 bases between them. The CDR3 covers 15 residues. Germline CDR1 SGDLS, CDR2 YYNGEE. The CDR3 region is CASSVSEEPSGELFF. The CDR3 DNA is TGTGCCAGCAGCGTTTCGGAGGAGCCCAGCGGGGAGCTGTTTTTT.

A remark on this clone: One end of the junction is discordant with germline, which a read error may explain. The chain links TRBV11-1 to TRBJ1-4; D remains unclear. CDR1 is SGHAT, CDR2 FQDESV, per germline (reference sequence). The CDR3 spans 11 residues. The CDR3, as DNA: TGTGCCAGCAGCTCCCGGGAAAGACTGTTTTTT. As protein: CASSSRERLFF.

The gene calls are TRBV19 and TRBJ2-6, with D unresolved. CDR1 LNHDA and CDR2 SQIVND come from the germline V gene (reference sequence). Trimming took off 5 bases at V and 0 bases at J, with 5 bases between the two ends. The CDR3 is 14 residues long. The DNA for the CDR3 is TGTGCCAGTAGTTCATTCTCTGGGGCCAACGTCCTGACTTTC. This translates into CASSSFSGANVLTF.

The chain is built from TRBV10-1 and TRBJ1-4; possibly TRBD1 for D (5 bases). V was clipped by 2 bases and J by 8 bases, with 15 bases between them. Germline V lookup: CDR1 WNHNN, CDR2 SYGVQD (reference sequence). The CDR3 is 15 amino acids. The CDR3 loop is CASSEAPGVGEKLFF. The CDR3, as DNA: TGCGCCAGCAGTGAGGCCCCGGGGGTGGGCGAAAAACTGTTTTTT.

V gene TRBV10-3 combines with J gene TRBJ2-6; 10 nucleotides agree with TRBD1. Trimming cost V 7 bases and J 1 base; bases outside gene matches: 10. The germline CDR1 and CDR2 sequences are ENHRY and SYGVKD. CDR3 length: 18 residues. The CDR3 region is CAIMAGTGEYSGANVLTF. The CDR3 nucleotides are TGTGCCATCATGGCCGGGACAGGGGAATATTCTGGGGCCAACGTCCTGACTTTC.

This clone was counted between two and nine times. The chain links TRBV6-9 to TRBJ2-7, with 7 positions matching TRBD1. With 7 bases clipped from V and 5 bases from J, the junction kept 11 bases outside the gene matches. This CDR3 is built from 14 residues. Germline-derived CDR1 and CDR2 are MNHGY and SVAAGI. The CDR3 loop reads CASNFGRGSHEQYF. DNA of the CDR3: TGTGCCAGCAATTTCGGCAGGGGGAGCCACGAGCAGTACTTC.

The genes are TRBV5-1 and TRBJ2-3, with D unclear. This CDR3 has 18 residues. The V gene lost 4 bases and the J gene lost 4 bases, with 25 bases spanning the gap. CDR1 and CDR2 (germline): SGHRS, YFSETQ. As DNA, the CDR3 is TGCGCCAGCAGCCACTGTTTTGAGACCCATCATAGCCCAGATACGCAGTATTTT. This sequence encodes CASSHCFETHHSPDTQYF.

The chain combines TRBV4-1 with TRBJ1-3, with 7 bases matching TRBD1. V lost 0 bases and J lost 8; bases outside the gene matches: 16. From germline, CDR1 is MGHRA and CDR2 YSYEKL. The length of the CDR3 is 18 residues. Here the CDR3 DNA reads TGCGCCAGCAGCCAAGATCGGGGTCGGGCAGGGGGGCGACACACCATATATTTT. Its translation is CASSQDRGRAGGRHTIYF.

This clone was found once. The V call is TRBV25-1, the J call TRBJ2-7, with D possibly matching TRBD1 (5 bases). This CDR3 is 13 amino acids long. CDR1 is MGHDK and CDR2 is SYGVNS in the germline V gene. V was clipped by 4 bases and J by 4 bases, with 11 bases between them. The CDR3 bases are TGTGCCAGCAGTGGGGCAGGGCCGTACGAGCAGTACTTC. It yields the protein CASSGAGPYEQYF.

The V and J genes are TRBV10-3 and TRBJ2-7; D unresolved. There are 17 residues in the CDR3. In germline, CDR1 is ENHRY, CDR2 SYGVKD. The V gene lost 0 bases and the J gene lost 0 bases, with 15 bases spanning the gap. CDR3 sequence: CAISESTPGGSSYEQYF. The CDR3 bases are TGTGCCATCAGTGAGTCGACTCCCGGCGGAAGCTCCTACGAGCAGTACTTC.

V is TRBV13 and J is TRBJ2-1, with 9 bases fitting TRBD2. The CDR3 has 16 residues. CDR1 is PRHDT, CDR2 FYEKMQ, per germline (reference sequence). With V trimmed by 0 bases and J by 5 bases, 5 bases remained unmatched. CDR3 nucleotide sequence: TGTGCCAGCAGCTTAGGAGGCGGGAGGGCTAACAATGAGCAGTTCTTC. Translated: CASSLGGGRANNEQFF.

This chain connects TRBV25-1 to TRBJ2-3; the D gene is possibly TRBD2 (7 bases). The CDR3 spans 15 residues. CDR1 is MGHDK, CDR2 SYGVNS, per germline. V lost 6 bases, J lost 1 base, and 14 bases lay in between. This CDR3 is CASRPQGGGTDTQYF. The CDR3 nucleotides read TGTGCCAGCAGGCCACAGGGAGGGGGCACAGATACGCAGTATTTT.

This rearrangement joins TRBV6-5 to TRBJ2-2, with a tentative D call TRBD2 (5 bases). Germline V gene data show CDR1 as MNHEY and CDR2 as SVGAGI. V lost 4 bases to trimming and J lost 8 bases, with 17 bases between them. This CDR3 comprises 15 residues. The CDR3 sequence is CASSFHAAPGGELFF. CDR3 DNA: TGTGCCAGCAGTTTCCACGCGGCTCCGGGGGGGGAGCTGTTTTTT.

The chain has TRBV6-4 and TRBJ1-2; no firm D call. Trimming pared 2 bases from V and 8 bases from J, leaving 9 bases between. CDR3 length equals 12 residues. The germline gives CDR1 MRHNA, CDR2 SNTAGT. Here the CDR3 reads CASSDRGWGYTF. In nucleotides, the CDR3 is TGTGCCAGCAGTGACCGGGGATGGGGCTACACCTTC.

V is TRBV28 and J is TRBJ1-1, with 7 positions matching TRBD1. The V gene end was trimmed by 6 bases and the J gene end by 5 bases; junction bases not matched to a gene: 6. CDR1 is MDHEN and CDR2 is SYDVKM in the germline V gene. This CDR3 has 13 residues. CDR3 nucleotides: TGTGCCAGCAGGTCAGGGGGGTGGACTGAAGCTTTCTTT. Translating it yields CASRSGGWTEAFF.

In this sample, this clone turned up a few times. This chain joins TRBV7-6 and TRBJ2-1, with 16 nucleotides matching TRBD2. The CDR3 loop spans 19 amino acids. Germline V gene lookup returns CDR1 SGHVS and CDR2 FNYEAQ. V gave up 0 bases and J gave up 2 bases; unmatched junction bases: 4. CDR3 nucleotides: TGTGCCAGCAGCTTAGCGGGGACTAGCGGGAGGGGCCCCTACAATGAGCAGTTCTTC. Translating gives CASSLAGTSGRGPYNEQFF.

This clone occurred once. The V gene is TRBV27, the J gene TRBJ2-2, with 7 bases fitting TRBD1. The length of the CDR3 is 16 residues. CDR1 and CDR2 (germline): MNHEY, SMNVEV (reference sequence). Trimming took 7 bases from V and 3 from J; bases not matched to a gene: 11. CDR3 sequence reads: CASTPEGGSDTGELFF. The CDR3 region has the DNA TGTGCCAGCACCCCTGAAGGGGGCTCGGACACCGGGGAGCTGTTTTTT.